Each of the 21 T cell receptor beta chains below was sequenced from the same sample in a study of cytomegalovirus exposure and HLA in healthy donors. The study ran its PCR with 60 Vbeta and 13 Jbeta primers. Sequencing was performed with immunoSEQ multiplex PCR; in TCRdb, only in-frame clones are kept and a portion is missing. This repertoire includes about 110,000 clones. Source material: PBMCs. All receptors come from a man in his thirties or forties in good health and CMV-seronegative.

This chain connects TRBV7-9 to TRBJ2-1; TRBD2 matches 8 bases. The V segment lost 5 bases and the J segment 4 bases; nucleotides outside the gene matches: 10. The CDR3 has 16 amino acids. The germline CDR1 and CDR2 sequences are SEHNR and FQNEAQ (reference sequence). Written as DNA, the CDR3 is TGTGCCAGCAGCAGGGTAGCGGGGTCGAAATACAATGAGCAGTTCTTC. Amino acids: CASSRVAGSKYNEQFF. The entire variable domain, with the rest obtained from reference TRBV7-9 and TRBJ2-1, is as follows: DTGVSQNPRHKITKRGQNVTFRCDPISEHNRLYWYRQTLGQGPEFLTYFQNEAQLEKSRLLSDRFSAERPKGSFSTLEIQRTEQGDSAMYLCASSRVAGSKYNEQFFGPGTRLTVL.

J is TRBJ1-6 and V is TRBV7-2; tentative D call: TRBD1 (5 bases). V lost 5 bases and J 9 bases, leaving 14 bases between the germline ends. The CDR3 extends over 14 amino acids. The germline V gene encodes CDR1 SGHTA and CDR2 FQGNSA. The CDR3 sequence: CASSPPGQGSPLHF. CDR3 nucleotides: TGTGCCAGCAGCCCTCCCGGCCAGGGTTCACCCCTCCACTTT.

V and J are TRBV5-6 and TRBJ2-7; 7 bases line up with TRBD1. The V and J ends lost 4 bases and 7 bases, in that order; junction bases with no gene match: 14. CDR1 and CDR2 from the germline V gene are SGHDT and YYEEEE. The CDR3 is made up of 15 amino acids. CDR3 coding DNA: TGTGCCAGCAGCCGGCCGACAGGGTTCGTGGGGGAGCAGTACTTC. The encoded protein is CASSRPTGFVGEQYF.

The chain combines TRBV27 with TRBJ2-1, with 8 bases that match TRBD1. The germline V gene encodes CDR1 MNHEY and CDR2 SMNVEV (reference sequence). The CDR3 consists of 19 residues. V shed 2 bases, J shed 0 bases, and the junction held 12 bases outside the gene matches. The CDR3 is CASSLRGQDPRNSYNEQFF. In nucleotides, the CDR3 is TGTGCCAGCAGTTTAAGGGGACAGGACCCTCGTAACTCCTACAATGAGCAGTTCTTC.

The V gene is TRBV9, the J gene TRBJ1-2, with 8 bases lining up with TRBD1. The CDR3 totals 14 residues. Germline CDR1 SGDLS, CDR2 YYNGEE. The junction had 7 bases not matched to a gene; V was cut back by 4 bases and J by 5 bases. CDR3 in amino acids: CASSFRDRTYGYTF. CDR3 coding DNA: TGTGCCAGCAGCTTCCGGGACAGGACTTATGGCTACACCTTC.

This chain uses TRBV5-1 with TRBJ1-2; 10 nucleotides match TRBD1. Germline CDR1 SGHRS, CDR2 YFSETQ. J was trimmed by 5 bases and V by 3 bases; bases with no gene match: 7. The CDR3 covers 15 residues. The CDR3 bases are TGCGCCAGCAGCTCGGCCGGGACAGGGGTTTATGGCTACACCTTC. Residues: CASSSAGTGVYGYTF.

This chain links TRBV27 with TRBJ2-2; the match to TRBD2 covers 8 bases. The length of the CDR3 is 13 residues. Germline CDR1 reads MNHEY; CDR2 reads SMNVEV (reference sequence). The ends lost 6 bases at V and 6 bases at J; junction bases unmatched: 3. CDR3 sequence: CASSPGGAGELFF. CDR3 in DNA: TGTGCCAGCAGCCCCGGGGGGGCCGGGGAGCTGTTTTTT.

CDR3 bases: TGTGCCAGCTCGCATTACCTGACAGGGGATAATTCACCCCTCCACTTT. Translated, it gives CASSHYLTGDNSPLHF. The rearrangement links TRBV18 to TRBJ1-6; 8 nucleotides line up with TRBD1. The CDR3 consists of 16 residues. Per the germline V gene, CDR1 is KGHSH and CDR2 is LQKENI. With V trimmed by 6 bases and J by 5 bases, 9 bases remained unmatched.

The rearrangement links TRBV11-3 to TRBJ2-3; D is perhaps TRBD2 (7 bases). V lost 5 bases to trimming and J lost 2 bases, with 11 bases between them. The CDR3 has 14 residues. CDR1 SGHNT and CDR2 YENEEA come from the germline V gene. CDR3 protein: CASSLRGATDTQYF. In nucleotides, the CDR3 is TGTGCCAGCAGCCTACGGGGGGCCACAGATACGCAGTATTTT.

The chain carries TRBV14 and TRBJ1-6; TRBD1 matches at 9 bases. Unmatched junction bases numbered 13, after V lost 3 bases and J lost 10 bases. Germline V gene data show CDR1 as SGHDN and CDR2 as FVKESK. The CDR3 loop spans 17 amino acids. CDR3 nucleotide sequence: TGTGCCAGCAGCCATTTAACAGGGGGCGCGGGAAACTCACCCCTCCACTTT. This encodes CASSHLTGGAGNSPLHF. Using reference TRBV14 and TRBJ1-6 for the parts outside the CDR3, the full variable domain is EAGVTQFPSHSVIEKGQTVTLRCDPISGHDNLYWYRRVMGKEIKFLLHFVKESKQDESGMPNNRFLAERTGGTYSTLKVQPAELEDSGVYFCASSHLTGGAGNSPLHFGNGTRLTVT.

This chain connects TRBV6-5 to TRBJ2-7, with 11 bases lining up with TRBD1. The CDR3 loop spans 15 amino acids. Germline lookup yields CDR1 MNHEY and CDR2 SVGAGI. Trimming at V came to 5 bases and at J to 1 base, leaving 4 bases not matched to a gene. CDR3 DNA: TGTGCCAGCAGTAGGGACAGGGGGATTTCCTACGAGCAGTACTTC. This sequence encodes CASSRDRGISYEQYF.

The CDR3 reads CAISFPSGEFYEQYF. The DNA for the CDR3 is TGTGCCATCAGCTTTCCTAGCGGGGAATTCTACGAGCAGTACTTC. The chain has TRBV10-3 and TRBJ2-7; TRBD2 matches 9 bases. Germline V gives CDR1 ENHRY, CDR2 SYGVKD. This CDR3 is 15 amino acids long. Trimming at V came to 6 bases and at J to 3 bases, leaving 9 bases not matched to a gene.

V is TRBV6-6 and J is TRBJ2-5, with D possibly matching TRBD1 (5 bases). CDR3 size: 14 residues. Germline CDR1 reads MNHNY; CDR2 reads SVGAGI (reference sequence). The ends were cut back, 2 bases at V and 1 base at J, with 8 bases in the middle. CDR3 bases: TGTGCCAGCAGTTACGGACACCTCCAAGAGACCCAGTACTTC. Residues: CASSYGHLQETQYF.

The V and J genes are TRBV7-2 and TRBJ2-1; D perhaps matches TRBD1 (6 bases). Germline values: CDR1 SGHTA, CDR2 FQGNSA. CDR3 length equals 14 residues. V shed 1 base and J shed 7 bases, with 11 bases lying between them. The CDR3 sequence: CASSLGGQPNEQFF. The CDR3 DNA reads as TGTGCCAGCAGCTTAGGCGGACAGCCAAATGAGCAGTTCTTC.

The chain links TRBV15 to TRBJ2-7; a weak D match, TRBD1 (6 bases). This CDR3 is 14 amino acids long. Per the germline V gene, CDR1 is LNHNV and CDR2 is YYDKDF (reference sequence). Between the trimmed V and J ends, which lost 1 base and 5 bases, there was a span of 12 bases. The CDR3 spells CATSRGDTNHEQYF. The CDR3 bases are TGTGCCACCAGCAGAGGGGACACCAACCACGAGCAGTACTTC.

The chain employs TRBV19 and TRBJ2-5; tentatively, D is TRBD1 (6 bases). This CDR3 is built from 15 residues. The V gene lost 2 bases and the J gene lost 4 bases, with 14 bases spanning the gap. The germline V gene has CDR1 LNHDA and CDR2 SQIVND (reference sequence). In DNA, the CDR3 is TGTGCCAGTAGTATAAGGAACAGGGAAACAGAGACCCAGTACTTC. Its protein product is CASSIRNRETETQYF. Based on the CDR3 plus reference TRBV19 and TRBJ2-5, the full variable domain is DGGITQSPKYLFRKEGQNVTLSCEQNLNHDAMYWYRQDPGQGLRLIYYSQIVNDFQKGDIAEGYSVSREKKESFPLTVTSAQKNPTAFYLCASSIRNRETETQYFGPGTRLLVL.

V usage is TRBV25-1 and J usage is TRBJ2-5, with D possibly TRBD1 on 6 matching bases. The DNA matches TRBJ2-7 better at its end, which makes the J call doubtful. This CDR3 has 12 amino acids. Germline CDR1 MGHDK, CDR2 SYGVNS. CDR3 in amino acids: CASRQGLYEQYF. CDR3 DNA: TGTGCCAGCAGGCAGGGGCTCTACGAGCAGTACTTC.

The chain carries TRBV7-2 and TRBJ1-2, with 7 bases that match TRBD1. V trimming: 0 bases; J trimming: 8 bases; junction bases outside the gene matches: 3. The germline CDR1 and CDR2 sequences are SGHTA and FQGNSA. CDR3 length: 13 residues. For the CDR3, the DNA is TGTGCCAGCAGCTTAGCGGGACAGCCAGGCTACACCTTC. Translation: CASSLAGQPGYTF.

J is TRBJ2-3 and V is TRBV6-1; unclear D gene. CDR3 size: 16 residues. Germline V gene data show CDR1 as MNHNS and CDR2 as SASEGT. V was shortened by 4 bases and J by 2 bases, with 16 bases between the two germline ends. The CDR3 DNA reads TGTGCCAGCAGTGTCCAAAACAGCTTTTACACAGATACGCAGTATTTT. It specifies CASSVQNSFYTDTQYF.

CDR3 in DNA: TGTGCCAGCAGTGAACTTAGGCGGGGCGGGAATGAGCAGTTCTTC. It yields the protein CASSELRRGGNEQFF. This sequence joins TRBV2 and TRBJ2-1, with a weak D call TRBD2 (6 bases). The V end lost 2 bases, the J end lost 7 bases, and 15 bases lay between the germline ends. The length of the CDR3 is 15 residues. CDR1 is SNHLY, CDR2 FYNNEI, per germline. Combining the CDR3 with reference TRBV2 and TRBJ2-1 gives the whole variable domain EPEVTQTPSHQVTQMGQEVILRCVPISNHLYFYWYRQILGQKVEFLVSFYNNEISEKSEIFDDQFSVERPDGSNFTLKIRSTKLEDSAMYFCASSELRRGGNEQFFGPGTRLTVL.

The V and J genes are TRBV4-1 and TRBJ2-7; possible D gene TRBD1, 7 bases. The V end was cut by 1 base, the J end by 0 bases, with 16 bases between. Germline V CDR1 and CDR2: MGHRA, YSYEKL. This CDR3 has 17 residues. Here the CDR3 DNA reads TGCGCCAGCAGCCAAGCTAGGGGCGGGACAGCCTCCTACGAGCAGTACTTC. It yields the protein CASSQARGGTASYEQYF.